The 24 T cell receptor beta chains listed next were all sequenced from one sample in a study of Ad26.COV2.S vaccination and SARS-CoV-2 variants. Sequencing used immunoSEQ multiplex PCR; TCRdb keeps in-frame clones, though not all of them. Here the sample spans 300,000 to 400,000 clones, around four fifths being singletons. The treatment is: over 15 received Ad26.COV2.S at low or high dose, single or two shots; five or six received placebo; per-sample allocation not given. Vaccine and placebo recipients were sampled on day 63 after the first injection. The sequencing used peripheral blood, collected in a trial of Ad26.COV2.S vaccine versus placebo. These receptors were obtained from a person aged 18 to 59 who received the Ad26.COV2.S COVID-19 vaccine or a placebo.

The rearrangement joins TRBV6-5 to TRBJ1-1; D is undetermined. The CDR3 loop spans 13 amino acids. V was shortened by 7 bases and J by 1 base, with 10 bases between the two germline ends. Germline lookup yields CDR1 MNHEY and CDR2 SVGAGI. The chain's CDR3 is CASTAKWNTEAFF. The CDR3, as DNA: TGTGCCAGCACGGCGAAGTGGAACACTGAAGCTTTCTTT.

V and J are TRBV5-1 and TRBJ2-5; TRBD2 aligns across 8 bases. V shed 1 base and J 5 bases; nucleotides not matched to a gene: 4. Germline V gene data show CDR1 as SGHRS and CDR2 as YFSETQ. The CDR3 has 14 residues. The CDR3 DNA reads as TGCGCCAGCAGCTTGTCGGGGGGGTCGGAGACCCAGTACTTC. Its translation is CASSLSGGSETQYF.

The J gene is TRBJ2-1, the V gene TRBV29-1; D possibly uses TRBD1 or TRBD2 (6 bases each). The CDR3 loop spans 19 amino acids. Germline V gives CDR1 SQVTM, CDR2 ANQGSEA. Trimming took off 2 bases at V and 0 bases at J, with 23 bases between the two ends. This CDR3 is CSVERLARGQTISYNEQFF. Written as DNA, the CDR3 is TGCAGCGTTGAAAGGCTAGCGAGGGGACAAACCATCTCCTACAATGAGCAGTTCTTC.

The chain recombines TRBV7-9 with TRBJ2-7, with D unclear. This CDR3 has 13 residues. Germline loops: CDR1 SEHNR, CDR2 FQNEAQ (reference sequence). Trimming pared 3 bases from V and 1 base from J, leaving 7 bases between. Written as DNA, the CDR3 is TGTGCCAGCAGCTTCACAGATTCCTACGAGCAGTACTTC. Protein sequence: CASSFTDSYEQYF.

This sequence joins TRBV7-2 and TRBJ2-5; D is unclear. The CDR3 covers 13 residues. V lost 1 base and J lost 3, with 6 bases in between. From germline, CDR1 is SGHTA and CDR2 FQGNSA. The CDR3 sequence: CASSLEMEETQYF. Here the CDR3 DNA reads TGTGCCAGCAGCTTAGAAATGGAAGAGACCCAGTACTTC.

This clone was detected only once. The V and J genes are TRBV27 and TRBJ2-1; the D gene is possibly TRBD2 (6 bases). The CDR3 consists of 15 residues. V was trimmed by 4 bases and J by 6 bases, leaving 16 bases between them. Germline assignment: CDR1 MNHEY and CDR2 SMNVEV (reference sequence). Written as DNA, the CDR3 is TGTGCCAGCAGTTACGGCGGGACTGGTCTCAATGAGCAGTTCTTC. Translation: CASSYGGTGLNEQFF.

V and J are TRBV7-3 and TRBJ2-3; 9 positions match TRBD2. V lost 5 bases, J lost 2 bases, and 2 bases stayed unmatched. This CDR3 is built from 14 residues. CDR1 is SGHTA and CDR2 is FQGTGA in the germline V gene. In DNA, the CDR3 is TGTGCCAGCAGCCGCGGGGGGGTCACAGATACGCAGTATTTT. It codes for CASSRGGVTDTQYF.

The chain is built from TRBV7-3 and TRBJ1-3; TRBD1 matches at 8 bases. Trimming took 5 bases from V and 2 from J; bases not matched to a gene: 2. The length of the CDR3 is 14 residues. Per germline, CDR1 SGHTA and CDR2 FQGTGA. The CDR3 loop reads CASSPTGAGNTIYF. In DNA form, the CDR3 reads TGTGCCAGCAGCCCGACAGGGGCTGGAAACACCATATATTTT.

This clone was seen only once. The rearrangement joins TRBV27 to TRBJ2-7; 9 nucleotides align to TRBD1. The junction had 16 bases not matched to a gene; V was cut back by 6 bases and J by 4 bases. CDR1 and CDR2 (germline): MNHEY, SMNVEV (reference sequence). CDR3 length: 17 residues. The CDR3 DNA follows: TGTGCCAGCAGGCGAACAGGGGGCAGGGGGGGTGAGTACGAGCAGTACTTC. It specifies CASRRTGGRGGEYEQYF.

In DNA, the CDR3 is TGTGCCAGCAGTCCCCGGTTTATTCAGAACACCGGGGAGCTGTTTTTT. Encoded protein: CASSPRFIQNTGELFF. The rearrangement links TRBV27 to TRBJ2-2, with D hard to call. Germline V gene data show CDR1 as MNHEY and CDR2 as SMNVEV (reference sequence). V was shortened by 5 bases and J by 1 base, with 14 bases between the two germline ends. The CDR3 totals 16 residues.

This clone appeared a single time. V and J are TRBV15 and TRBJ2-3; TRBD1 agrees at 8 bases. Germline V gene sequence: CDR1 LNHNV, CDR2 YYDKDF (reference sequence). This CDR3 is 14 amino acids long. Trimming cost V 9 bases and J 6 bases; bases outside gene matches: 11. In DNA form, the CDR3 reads TGTGCCACGAGTACACAGGGGGAAATCGATACGCAGTATTTT. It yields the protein CATSTQGEIDTQYF.

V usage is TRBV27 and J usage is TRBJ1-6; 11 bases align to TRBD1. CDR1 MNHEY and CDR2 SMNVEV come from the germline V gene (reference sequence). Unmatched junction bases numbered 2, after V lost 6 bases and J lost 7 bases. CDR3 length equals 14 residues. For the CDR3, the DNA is TGTGCCAGCAGGAGGGACAGGGGGAATTCACCCCTCCACTTT. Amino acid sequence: CASRRDRGNSPLHF.

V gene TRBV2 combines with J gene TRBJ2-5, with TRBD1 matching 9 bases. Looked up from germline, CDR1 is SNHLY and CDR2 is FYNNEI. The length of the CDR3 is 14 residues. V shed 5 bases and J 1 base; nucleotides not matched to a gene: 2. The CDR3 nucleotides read TGTGCCAGCAGTCGGACAGGGGCCCAAGAGACCCAGTACTTC. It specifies CASSRTGAQETQYF.

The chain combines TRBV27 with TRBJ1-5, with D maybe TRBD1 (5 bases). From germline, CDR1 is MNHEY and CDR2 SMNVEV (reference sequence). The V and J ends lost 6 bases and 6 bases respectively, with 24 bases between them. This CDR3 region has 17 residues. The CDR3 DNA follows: TGTGCCAGCAGAGACTTTTATAGGGACGGGGGTGGTCAGCCCCAGCATTTT. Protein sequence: CASRDFYRDGGGQPQHF.

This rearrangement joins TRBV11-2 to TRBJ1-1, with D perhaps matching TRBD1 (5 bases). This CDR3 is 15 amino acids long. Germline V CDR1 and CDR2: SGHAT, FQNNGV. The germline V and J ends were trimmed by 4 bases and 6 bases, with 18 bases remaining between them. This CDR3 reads CASSSAEVQEPEAFF. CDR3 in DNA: TGTGCCAGCAGCTCTGCTGAGGTACAGGAGCCTGAAGCTTTCTTT.

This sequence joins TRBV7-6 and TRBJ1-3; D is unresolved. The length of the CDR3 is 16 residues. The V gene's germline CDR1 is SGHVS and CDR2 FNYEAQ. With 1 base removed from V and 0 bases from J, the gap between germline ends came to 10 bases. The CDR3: CASSLVTLRSGNTIYF. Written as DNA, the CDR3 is TGTGCCAGCAGCTTAGTGACACTTCGCTCTGGAAACACCATATATTTT.

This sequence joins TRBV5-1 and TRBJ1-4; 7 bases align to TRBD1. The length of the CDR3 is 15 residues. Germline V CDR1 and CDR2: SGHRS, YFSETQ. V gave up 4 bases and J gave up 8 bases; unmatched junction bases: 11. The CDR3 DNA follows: TGCGCCAGCAGCGGGACCGGGACAGTAAGGGAAAAACTGTTTTTT. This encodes CASSGTGTVREKLFF.

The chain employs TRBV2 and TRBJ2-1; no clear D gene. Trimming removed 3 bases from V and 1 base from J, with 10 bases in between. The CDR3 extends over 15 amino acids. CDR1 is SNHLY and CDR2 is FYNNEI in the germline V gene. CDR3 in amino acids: CASSEVGQSYNEQFF. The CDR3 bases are TGTGCCAGCAGTGAGGTCGGGCAGTCCTACAATGAGCAGTTCTTC.

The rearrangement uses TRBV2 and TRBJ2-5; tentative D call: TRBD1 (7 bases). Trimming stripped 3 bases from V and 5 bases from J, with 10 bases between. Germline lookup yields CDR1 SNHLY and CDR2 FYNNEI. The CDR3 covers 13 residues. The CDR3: CASSDSGGETQYF. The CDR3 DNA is TGTGCCAGCAGTGATTCAGGGGGGGAGACCCAGTACTTC.

This CDR3 is CASSLGEGANGYTF. The CDR3 DNA reads TGCGCCAGCAGCTTGGGGGAGGGGGCGAATGGCTACACCTTC. This chain connects TRBV5-1 to TRBJ1-2; TRBD1 matches at 7 bases. The CDR3 loop spans 14 amino acids. The V gene end was trimmed by 0 bases and the J gene end by 6 bases; junction bases not matched to a gene: 5. Germline CDR1 SGHRS, CDR2 YFSETQ.

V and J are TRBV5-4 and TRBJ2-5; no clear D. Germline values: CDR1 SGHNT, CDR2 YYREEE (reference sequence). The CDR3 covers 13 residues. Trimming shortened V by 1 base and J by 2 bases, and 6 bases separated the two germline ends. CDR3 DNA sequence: TGTGCCAGCAGCTTGTTCGGGCAAGAGACCCAGTACTTC. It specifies CASSLFGQETQYF. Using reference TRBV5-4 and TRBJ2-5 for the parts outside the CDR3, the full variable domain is ETGVTQSPTHLIKTRGQQVTLRCSSQSGHNTVSWYQQALGQGPQFIFQYYREEENGRGNFPPRFSGLQFPNYSSELNVNALELDDSALYLCASSLFGQETQYFGPGTRLLVL.

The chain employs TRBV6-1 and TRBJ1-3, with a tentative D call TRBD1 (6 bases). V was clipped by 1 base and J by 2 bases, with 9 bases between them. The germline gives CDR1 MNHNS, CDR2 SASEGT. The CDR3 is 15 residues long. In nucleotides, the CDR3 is TGTGCCAGCAGTGAAGTAGGGGGACCTGGAAACACCATATATTTT. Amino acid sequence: CASSEVGGPGNTIYF.

The CDR3: CASSLVLLGSETQYF. The CDR3 coding sequence is TGTGCCAGCAGCTTAGTCCTCTTGGGTTCGGAGACCCAGTACTTC. The chain recombines TRBV7-9 with TRBJ2-5; D is unresolved. This CDR3 spans 15 amino acids. Germline assignment: CDR1 SEHNR and CDR2 FQNEAQ (reference sequence). With 1 base removed from V and 5 bases from J, the gap between germline ends came to 14 bases. The full variable domain, completed using reference TRBV7-9 and TRBJ2-5, is DTGVSQNPRHKITKRGQNVTFRCDPISEHNRLYWYRQTLGQGPEFLTYFQNEAQLEKSRLLSDRFSAERPKGSFSTLEIQRTEQGDSAMYLCASSLVLLGSETQYFGPGTRLLVL.

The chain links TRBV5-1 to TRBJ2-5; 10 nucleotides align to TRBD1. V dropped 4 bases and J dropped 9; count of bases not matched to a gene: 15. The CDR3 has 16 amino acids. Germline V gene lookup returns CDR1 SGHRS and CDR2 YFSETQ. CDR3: CASSDPGQGLQGAQYF. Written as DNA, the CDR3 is TGCGCCAGCAGCGACCCGGGACAGGGGCTTCAAGGGGCCCAGTACTTC.